This T cell receptor (beta chain) was captured in a study of T cell responses to AZD1222 COVID-19 vaccine. The study, taken as a whole, reports: Vaccine-related CD4 TCRs covered spike, predominating at 160-218 and 743-854. After two AZD1222 doses, spike-specific TCR breadth and depth rose versus day 0.

Clones were sequenced by immunoSEQ multiplex PCR, and TCRdb holds only the in-frame ones, with some missing. The sample lists 120,000 to 150,000 clones; roughly 90% were seen once. As regards this clone: What it binds is not known.

The CDR3 runs 13 residues. Trimming took off 2 bases at V and 4 bases at J, with 6 bases between the two ends. Germline V gene lookup returns CDR1 ENHRY and CDR2 SYGVKD. The source is an adult who received the MenACWY meningococcal vaccine as a control. The rearrangement links TRBV10-3 to TRBJ2-1, with D possibly being TRBD1 (5 bases). Material: peripheral blood, obtained 28 days after the second dose of the MenACWY control vaccine. The DNA of the CDR3 is TGTGCCATCAGTGAGACAGGTTACAATGAGCAGTTCTTC. This gives the protein CAISETGYNEQFF.